This TCR beta chain was sequenced in a study of blood T cell repertoires in COVID-19. As for the study in general: There were acute and convalescent COVID-19 samples, and they came from the United States, Italy and Spain. In each case, the material was cDNA or gDNA derived from T cells, B-cell-depleted T cells, or PBMCs.

Patients in Seattle were enrolled during active infection, then followed longitudinally. Germline V gives CDR1 SGHRS, CDR2 YFSETQ. The V and J ends lost 5 bases and 2 bases respectively, with 11 bases between them. CDR3 length equals 14 residues. This clone was recorded once. Per the original data handling: Reference gene primer amplification yielded estimated nucleated cell counts. The method was immunoSEQ multiplex PCR; TCRdb's version includes in-frame clones alone and lacks a portion of them. V and J calls and clone size are given by that table; D and trimming were obtained from the DNA. The sample includes fewer than 150,000 clones, roughly 85% of them seen just once.

Sequencing was carried out using peripheral blood. The receptor was isolated from a woman aged 60-75 years with COVID-19, enrolled during active disease. The rearrangement joins TRBV5-1 to TRBJ1-3; D is perhaps TRBD1 (5 bases). The CDR3 DNA reads as TGCGCCAGCAGTTACCAGGGTACTGGAAACACCATATATTTT. It encodes CASSYQGTGNTIYF.